The 3 T cell receptor beta chains below come from one sample, sequenced in a study of shared clonotypes between healthy human individuals. Sequenced by immunoSEQ multiplex PCR; TCRdb stores in-frame clones only, minus some. The sample carries roughly 500,000 clones, 60% to 80% recorded once. The material sequenced was PBMCs. These receptors were obtained from a woman aged 35 to 49 in good health. Some clones in this sample may be carry-over from other donors' samples.

The chain links TRBV5-4 to TRBJ2-3; 8 positions match TRBD2. The V segment lost 2 bases and the J segment 5 bases; nucleotides outside the gene matches: 7. Germline-derived CDR1 and CDR2 are SGHNT and YYREEE (reference sequence). The CDR3 loop spans 15 amino acids. DNA of the CDR3: TGTGCCAGCAGCTTTCTAGCGGGTATCGGAGATACGCAGTATTTT. It codes for CASSFLAGIGDTQYF.

This chain uses TRBV6-5 with TRBJ1-2; unclear D gene. Trimming cost V 6 bases and J 8 bases, with 13 bases left between them. The CDR3 loop spans 12 amino acids. In germline, CDR1 is MNHEY, CDR2 SVGAGI. This CDR3 is CASSKQGRGYTF. The CDR3 DNA reads as TGTGCCAGCAGCAAACAAGGACGCGGCTACACCTTC.

The rearrangement joins TRBV9 to TRBJ2-3, with 7 bases fitting TRBD1. Trimming removed 0 bases from V and 1 base from J; junction bases left unmatched: 2. The CDR3 consists of 15 residues. Germline CDR1 and CDR2: SGDLS and YYNGEE. The chain's CDR3 is CASSVEQGRTDTQYF. The CDR3 nucleotides read TGTGCCAGCAGCGTAGAACAGGGGCGCACAGATACGCAGTATTTT. The variable domain in full, with the rest retrieved from reference TRBV9 and TRBJ2-3, is DSGVTQTPKHLITATGQRVTLRCSPRSGDLSVYWYQQSLDQGLQFLIQYYNGEERAKGNILERFSAQQFPDLHSELNLSSLELGDSALYFCASSVEQGRTDTQYFGPGTRLTVL.